This T cell receptor (beta chain) appears in the sequencing data of a study of PD-L1 blockade in urothelial cancer. Study at large: Patients had undergone 0 to 3 prior chemotherapy regimens.

Trimming removed 3 bases from V and 6 bases from J; junction bases left unmatched: 7. In germline, CDR1 is SNHLY, CDR2 FYNNEI. This CDR3 is 16 amino acids long. Profiling relied on immunoSEQ multiplex PCR, and the TCRdb table lists in-frame clones only, not all of them. The sample lists about 38,000 clones, 82% occurring once. Locally advanced or metastatic urothelial carcinoma was diagnosed in the patients. The TCR originated in a man aged 55-75 years with urothelial cancer. The gene calls are TRBV2 and TRBJ2-1, with TRBD2 identical over 11 bases. The specimen was PBMCs, collected around atezolizumab (anti-PD-L1) treatment. The CDR3 sequence: CASSDFSGGAFNEQFF. Written as DNA, the CDR3 is TGTGCCAGCAGTGACTTTAGCGGGGGGGCCTTCAATGAGCAGTTCTTC.